The T cell receptor (beta chain) under discussion was sequenced for a study of spatial heterogeneity in lung cancer. Time point specified: sample taken at primary tumor resection. The cohort: about 79 early-stage, untreated non-small cell lung cancer patients. Frozen PBMC, nontumor lung or tumor provided whole RNA, which was sequenced unsorted. Germline V gene sequence: CDR1 LNHDA, CDR2 SQIVND (reference sequence). Trimming stripped 4 bases from V and 6 bases from J, with 16 bases between. CDR3 length: 14 amino acids. A distinct unique molecular identifier was carried by each TCR cDNA molecule. Using its own MiXCR run on the 5' RACE reads, TCRdb lists one record per CDR3 protein. The data contain about 2,300 distinct CDR3 sequences, 15% of them singletons.

The TCR sequence derives from a male donor with early-stage non-small cell lung cancer. The chain uses TRBV19 and TRBJ2-7; the D gene is possibly TRBD1 (6 bases). The sequences come from normal lung tissue next to the tumor, collected at surgery. CDR3 coding DNA: TGTGCCAGTAGTACGAGACAGGACCTGTCCGAGCAGTACTTC. This sequence encodes CASSTRQDLSEQYF.